These 21 T cell receptor beta chains were sequenced from one sample in a study of monozygotic twins with inflammatory bowel disease (dated by TCRdb to about 2019). The protocol used for the library was 5' RACE. TCRdb records Illumina HiSeq 2500 as the sequencer. TCRdb reprocessed the raw reads; every CDR3 protein sequence is a single record, and DNA is not supplied. The table kept for this sample lists 420,000 or so distinct CDR3 sequences. Of the sample, 2% to 3% is held by the ten largest clones. The specimen sequenced was blood. These receptors all stem from a human donor with ulcerative colitis or Crohn's disease, or a healthy co-twin of an affected twin (not recorded which).

V and J are TRBV5-1 and TRBJ2-1. This CDR3 spans 13 amino acids. Germline CDR1 SGHRS, CDR2 YFSETQ. The CDR3 reads CASTGLTYNEQFF.

The V and J genes are TRBV5-1 and TRBJ2-1; the TCRdb D gene call, TRBD2, has no DNA to confirm it. CDR1 and CDR2 from the germline V gene are SGHRS and YFSETQ. The CDR3 is made up of 15 amino acids. CDR3 protein: CASSRETSGLNEQFF.

V is TRBV7-2 and J is TRBJ2-1; TCRdb returns TRBD2, unconfirmable since there is no DNA. CDR3 size: 13 residues. Germline V lookup: CDR1 SGHTA, CDR2 FQGNSA. The CDR3 sequence is CASSLAGGREQFF.

V gene TRBV5-1 combines with J gene TRBJ2-2. CDR3 length equals 15 residues. The V gene's germline CDR1 is SGHRS and CDR2 YFSETQ. CDR3 in amino acids: CASSLDQRNTGELFF.

The CDR3 sequence: CASSLASGSLADTQYF. The chain carries TRBV5-4 and TRBJ2-3; TCRdb returns TRBD2, unconfirmable since there is no DNA. In germline, CDR1 is SGHNT, CDR2 YYREEE (reference sequence). The CDR3 is 16 residues long.

V usage is TRBV28 and J usage is TRBJ2-7; TCRdb's assignment of TRBD1 cannot be checked, as there is no DNA. CDR3 length equals 14 residues. Per germline, CDR1 MDHEN and CDR2 SYDVKM. CDR3 amino acids: CASRKGQGSIEQYF.

The chain has TRBV12-3 or TRBV12-4 and TRBJ2-3; checking the TCRdb D call of TRBD1 is not possible without DNA. The CDR3 runs to 19 residues. Here the CDR3 reads CASSLASPGQHISTDTQYF.

The genes are TRBV6-6 and TRBJ2-5; no DNA is available, so the TRBD1 call from TCRdb remains unchecked. The CDR3 extends over 14 amino acids. Germline V gene lookup returns CDR1 MNHNY and CDR2 SVGAGI (reference sequence). The CDR3 sequence is CASSIRPEQETQYF.

The V and J genes are TRBV19 and TRBJ1-5. CDR1 and CDR2 (germline): LNHDA, SQIVND (reference sequence). This CDR3 is 15 amino acids long. The CDR3 loop reads CASSIDRLSNQPQHF.

V is TRBV12-3 or TRBV12-4 and J is TRBJ2-7; no DNA is available, so the TRBD1 call from TCRdb remains unchecked. This CDR3 has 14 amino acids. CDR3 amino acids: CASSLRDRVREQYF.

The gene calls are TRBV20-1 and TRBJ2-2; TCRdb calls TRBD2, which cannot be checked without DNA. The CDR3 covers 17 residues. CDR1 is DFQATT, CDR2 SNEGSKA, per germline (reference sequence). The CDR3 sequence is CSAFQTSGRVNTGELFF.

The chain is built from TRBV28 and TRBJ2-1; the TCRdb D gene call, TRBD1, has no DNA to confirm it. The CDR3 length is 16 residues. Germline values: CDR1 MDHEN, CDR2 SYDVKM. The CDR3 region is CASSFMGGVISNEQFF.

The chain has TRBV20-1 and TRBJ2-1; no DNA is available, so the TRBD2 call from TCRdb remains unchecked. Germline CDR1 reads DFQATT; CDR2 reads SNEGSKA (reference sequence). The CDR3 runs 16 residues. This CDR3 is CSARGSGTSAYNEQFF.

V gene TRBV6-5 combines with J gene TRBJ2-5; checking the TCRdb D call of TRBD1 is not possible without DNA. The CDR3 covers 17 residues. Germline V gives CDR1 MNHEY, CDR2 SVGAGI. CDR3 loop: CASSYSRIPRGQETQYF.

V is TRBV20-1 and J is TRBJ2-5; TCRdb picks TRBD1, but there is no DNA to check that call. The CDR3 covers 15 residues. Germline V gene data show CDR1 as DFQATT and CDR2 as SNEGSKA (reference sequence). CDR3 sequence: CSARPIQGAGETQYF.

The J gene is TRBJ1-5, the V gene TRBV7-8; TCRdb's D call of TRBD1 is untestable without DNA. The CDR3 has 16 residues. Germline V gene sequence: CDR1 SGHVS, CDR2 FQNEAQ. This CDR3 is CASSPLRPNSNQPQHF.

V is TRBV20-1 and J is TRBJ1-2. Germline V gene lookup returns CDR1 DFQATT and CDR2 SNEGSKA (reference sequence). This CDR3 contains 11 residues. The CDR3 sequence is CSARDSYSYTF.

The V and J genes are TRBV4-2 and TRBJ2-2; TCRdb's D call, TRBD2, is unchecked because there is no DNA. The CDR3 has 18 amino acids. Germline CDR1 reads LGHNA; CDR2 reads YNFKEQ. The CDR3 sequence: CASSQDHYRASGTGELFF.

This sequence joins TRBV5-1 and TRBJ1-3. The CDR3 has 14 amino acids. Per germline, CDR1 SGHRS and CDR2 YFSETQ. CDR3 sequence: CASSDRSSGNTIYF.

The V call is TRBV4-1, the J call TRBJ1-4; with no DNA, the TCRdb D assignment of TRBD1 cannot be verified. This CDR3 has 14 residues. Germline V gives CDR1 MGHRA, CDR2 YSYEKL. CDR3 region: CASSHQGFNEKLFF.

This chain links TRBV18 with TRBJ1-2; without DNA, the TCRdb call of TRBD1 cannot be checked. Germline V CDR1 and CDR2: KGHSH, LQKENI. The CDR3 spans 14 residues. The CDR3: CASSPVGQTYGYTF.